This TCR beta chain was observed in a study of monozygotic twins with inflammatory bowel disease. Whole-study results and caveats: Fewer shared clonotypes with others were found in IBD patients than in healthy twins, especially with disease activity. No repertoire similarity difference was seen between concordant and discordant twins; power was possibly limited.

Researchers used template switching to add UMIs featuring a 6-nucleotide sample barcode. Researchers put TCRalpha and TCRbeta cDNA through two nested PCRs lasting roughly 16 and 10 cycles. After re-calling the 5' RACE reads, TCRdb lists one entry per CDR3 protein, DNA absent. The sample table sets out approximately 85,000 distinct CDR3 sequences. As for this clonotype: Its cognate antigen is unknown.

CDR1 is KGHDR and CDR2 is SFDVKD in the germline V gene. The CDR3 is made up of 16 amino acids. Sequencing was carried out using blood. V gene TRBV24-1 combines with J gene TRBJ2-1; absent DNA, TCRdb's TRBD1 call cannot be checked. This receptor was obtained from a human donor with ulcerative colitis or Crohn's disease, or a healthy co-twin of an affected twin (not recorded which). The CDR3 sequence is CATSDLSGTGVPEQFF.